This T cell receptor (beta chain) appears in the sequencing data of a study of T-cell reconstitution after alpha-beta-depleted transplantation in children. Study-wide findings and caveats: T-cell counts and diversity were attributed mostly to newly produced T cells one year after transplant. About two months after transplant, alpha-beta T cells reportedly came from several hundred expanded graft clones. Where some patients showed high TCRbeta diversity at day 60, it came from recipient T cells and thymic progenitors that had survived.

A TCRbeta library incorporating unique molecular identifiers was prepared. TCRdb fed the PCR reads into MiXCR, producing one record per CDR3 protein. The sample includes 450,000 to 600,000 distinct CDR3 sequences, under 12% seen only once; the top ten take roughly 2%. This clonotype was recorded many times. Its antigen is unidentified. Germline CDR1 reads SGHTA; CDR2 reads FQGNSA. The trim removed 4 bases at V and 3 bases at J, leaving 8 bases unmatched. The CDR3 length is 15 residues. Sample: PBMCs, taken before TCRalphabeta/CD19-depleted stem cell transplant. The clonotype originates from a child younger than 10 with inherited bone marrow failure, due to receive a stem cell transplant. This chain links TRBV7-2 with TRBJ2-5, with 7 bases identical to TRBD2. CDR3 sequence: CASSYRDYIKETQYF. The DNA for the CDR3 is TGTGCCAGCAGCTACCGGGACTATATAAAAGAGACCCAGTACTTC.